A selection of T cell receptor beta chains follows, all from one sample in a study of cytomegalovirus exposure and HLA in healthy donors. Libraries were prepared by immunoSEQ multiplex PCR; TCRdb keeps only in-frame clonotypes and omits some of them. The sample yields some 170,000 clones, 85% to 90% seen once. Sequencing was carried out using PBMCs. The receptor set was obtained from a woman aged 25 to 39 in good health and CMV-seronegative. Both conserved end residues are part of each CDR3. A D gene is named only where the DNA matches it firmly. Only some rows state a clone size, as once, few, many or a class for expanded clones.

clone_size,d_call,j_call,v_call,cdr3_aa,cdr3_nt
NA,TRBD2,TRBJ2-7,TRBV15,CATSRDRVAGVYEQYF,TGTGCCACCAGCAGAGATCGGGTAGCGGGGGTATACGAGCAGTACTTC
NA,NA,TRBJ2-7,TRBV27,CASSLSDTSYEQYF,TGTGCCAGCAGTTTATCGGACACATCCTACGAGCAGTACTTC
few,NA,TRBJ2-5,TRBV10-3,CAISEGGETQYF,TGTGCCATCAGTGAGGGGGGGGAGACCCAGTACTTC
NA,NA,TRBJ1-1,TRBV5-4,CASSLIRGGTEAFF,TGTGCCAGCAGCTTAATACGGGGAGGCACTGAAGCTTTCTTT
NA,TRBD2,TRBJ2-2,TRBV6-5,CASSPGGYTGELFF,TGTGCCAGCAGTCCCGGGGGGTACACCGGGGAGCTGTTTTTT
once,NA,TRBJ1-1,TRBV7-2,CASSSIRADTAAFF,TGTGCCAGCAGCTCCATCAGGGCAGACACAGCAGCTTTCTTT
NA,NA,TRBJ2-2,TRBV6-1,CASLLAGTNTGELFF,TGTGCCAGCCTTCTCGCGGGGACGAACACCGGGGAGCTGTTTTTT
NA,NA,TRBJ1-2,TRBV11-2,CASSAQGYGYTF,TGTGCCAGCAGCGCCCAGGGTTACGGCTACACCTTC
NA,NA,TRBJ1-1,TRBV15,CATSRVEGVEAFF,TGTGCCACCAGCAGAGTAGAGGGGGTAGAAGCTTTCTTT
NA,NA,TRBJ2-1,TRBV4-2,CASSQEPPLLGEQFF,TGTGCCAGCAGCCAAGAGCCTCCCCTGCTCGGTGAGCAGTTCTTC
NA,NA,TRBJ1-5,TRBV7-2,CASSSARWSQPQHF,TGTGCCAGCAGCTCAGCAAGGTGGAGTCAGCCCCAGCATTTT
NA,NA,TRBJ1-2,TRBV5-6,CASSWGGEGYTF,TGTGCCAGCAGCTGGGGCGGTGAAGGCTACACCTTC
NA,TRBD1,TRBJ1-2,TRBV27,CASSFGTGRSGANYGYTF,TGTGCCAGCAGTTTTGGGACAGGGAGATCAGGAGCTAACTATGGCTACACCTTC
NA,TRBD2,TRBJ2-5,TRBV4-1,CASSQVRSGGVQETQYF,TGCGCCAGCAGCCAAGTTCGCAGCGGGGGGGTCCAAGAGACCCAGTACTTC